This section outlines one TCR beta chain sequence together with its context. The target antigen is unknown. V lost 1 base, J lost 2 bases, and 2 bases stayed unmatched. The germline CDR1 and CDR2 sequences are LGHDT and YNNKEL (reference sequence). There are 15 residues in the CDR3. This sample is drawn from a study of T cell responses to AZD1222 COVID-19 vaccine. Libraries were prepared by immunoSEQ multiplex PCR; TCRdb keeps only in-frame clonotypes and omits some of them. The repertoire holds approximately 180,000 clones, with around nine tenths as singletons. Study outcomes and limitations: Two AZD1222 administrations were followed by greater Spike-specific TCR breadth and depth.

The TCR was taken from an adult who received the MenACWY meningococcal vaccine as a control. The genes are TRBV3-1 (or the pseudogene TRBV3-2) and TRBJ2-7; 10 bases agree with TRBD1. The specimen was peripheral blood, collected 28 days after the second dose of the MenACWY control vaccine. The CDR3 loop is CASSQGTGGAYEQYF. DNA of the CDR3: TGTGCCAGCAGCCAAGGGACAGGGGGGGCCTACGAGCAGTACTTC.